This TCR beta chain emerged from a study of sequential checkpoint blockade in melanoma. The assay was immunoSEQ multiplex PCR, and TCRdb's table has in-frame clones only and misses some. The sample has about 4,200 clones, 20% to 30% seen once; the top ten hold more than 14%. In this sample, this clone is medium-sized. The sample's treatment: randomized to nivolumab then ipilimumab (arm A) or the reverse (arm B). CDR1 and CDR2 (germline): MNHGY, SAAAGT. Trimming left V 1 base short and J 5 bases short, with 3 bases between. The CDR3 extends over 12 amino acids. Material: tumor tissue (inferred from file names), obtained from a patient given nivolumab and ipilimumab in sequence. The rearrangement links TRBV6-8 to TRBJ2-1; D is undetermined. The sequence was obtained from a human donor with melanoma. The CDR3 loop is CASSYWDNEQFF. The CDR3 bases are TGTGCCAGCAGTTACTGGGACAATGAGCAGTTCTTC.